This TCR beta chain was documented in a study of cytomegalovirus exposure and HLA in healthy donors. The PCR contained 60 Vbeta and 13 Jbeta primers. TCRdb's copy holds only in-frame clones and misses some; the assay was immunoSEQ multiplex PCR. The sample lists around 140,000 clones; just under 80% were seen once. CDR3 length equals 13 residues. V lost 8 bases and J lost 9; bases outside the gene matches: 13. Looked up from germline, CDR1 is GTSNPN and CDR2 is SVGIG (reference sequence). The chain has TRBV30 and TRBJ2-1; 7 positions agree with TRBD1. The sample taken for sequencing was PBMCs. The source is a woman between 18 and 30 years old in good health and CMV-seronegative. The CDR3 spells CASTGVLPSEQFF. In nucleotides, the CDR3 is TGTGCCAGCACAGGGGTTCTCCCTAGTGAGCAGTTCTTC.